What follows describes a single TCR beta chain. Authors' analysis steps: For nucleated cells, counts were estimated from reference gene primer amplification. Only in-frame clones appear in the TCRdb table, and some are missing; sequencing was by immunoSEQ multiplex PCR. V, J and clone size derive from that table, while D and trimming were established from the DNA sequence. The profile shows roughly 320,000 clones, 75% to 90% of them singletons. V lost 2 bases and J 1 base, leaving 5 bases between the germline ends. The CDR3 sequence is 13 residues long. In germline, CDR1 is LGHNT, CDR2 FRNRAP. The sample belongs to a study of blood T cell repertoires in COVID-19.

This TCR was sampled from a woman aged 50 to 60 with COVID-19, enrolled during active disease. The chain recombines TRBV12-5 with TRBJ1-1, with D unclear. Source material: peripheral blood. For the CDR3, the DNA is TGTGCTAGTGGTTTGAGAGAGAACACTGAAGCTTTCTTT. Its translation is CASGLRENTEAFF.